A selection of T cell receptor beta chains follows, all from one sample in a study of T cell responses to AZD1222 COVID-19 vaccine. TCRdb keeps only in-frame clones here, not all; method: immunoSEQ multiplex PCR. The repertoire holds 86,000 or so clones, with roughly nine tenths as singletons. The sample consisted of peripheral blood, taken on day 0 of AZD1222 vaccination. The receptors were sampled from an adult in good health. The CDR3 runs from the conserved cysteine through the conserved F or W. D genes are given only for firm matches. Size values are once, few and many counts, or a class for expanded clones, and some rows have none.

CDR3 length,clone size,J gene,D gene,V gene,CDR3 DNA,CDR3 protein
14,NA,TRBJ1-3,NA,TRBV5-1,TGCGCCAGCAGCCCTGGTTACTCTGGAAACACCATATATTTT,CASSPGYSGNTIYF
15,NA,TRBJ2-5,TRBD2,TRBV15,TGTGCCACCAGCAGAGTGGGACTAGGGTCAGAGACCCAGTACTTC,CATSRVGLGSETQYF
14,NA,TRBJ1-5,NA,TRBV5-1,TGCGCCAGCAGCTTGGGACAGTCGAATCAGCCCCAGCATTTT,CASSLGQSNQPQHF
14,NA,TRBJ2-7,NA,TRBV6-5,TGTGCCAGCAGACCCGGGACAACCGTCTACGAGCAGTACTTC,CASRPGTTVYEQYF
14,NA,TRBJ1-1,NA,TRBV5-5,TGTGCCAGCAGCTCCTGGGTGCGGAACACTGAAGCTTTCTTT,CASSSWVRNTEAFF
18,NA,TRBJ2-7,TRBD2,TRBV18,TGTGCCAGCTCACCACAAGGACTAGCGGGCGATACCCATATGGAGCAGTACTTC,CASSPQGLAGDTHMEQYF
13,NA,TRBJ2-7,TRBD1,TRBV3-1/TRBV3-2,TGTGCCAGCAGCCGCCGGGACAGAGGGGAGCAGTACTTC,CASSRRDRGEQYF
13,once,TRBJ2-1,NA,TRBV19,TGTGCCAGTAGTATATCTGGGATCAATGAGCAGTTCTTC,CASSISGINEQFF
14,once,TRBJ1-1,NA,TRBV5-1,TGCGCCAGCAGCCGGACGGGGGAAGGCACTGAAGCTTTCTTT,CASSRTGEGTEAFF
17,NA,TRBJ2-1,TRBD2,TRBV24-1,TGTGCCACCAGTGATTTTCCGTCTAGCGGGGGATACAATGAGCAGTTCTTC,CATSDFPSSGGYNEQFF
16,NA,TRBJ2-2,NA,TRBV9,TGTGCCAGCAGCGTAGCTCGCGGGATGAACACCGGGGAGCTGTTTTTT,CASSVARGMNTGELFF
11,NA,TRBJ1-1,NA,TRBV29-1,TGCAGCGGGGGGGGTCCCACTGAAGCTTTCTTT,CSGGGPTEAFF
14,NA,TRBJ1-5,NA,TRBV28,TGTGCCAGCAGTACGACGGGTAGCAATCAGCCCCAGCATTTT,CASSTTGSNQPQHF
13,NA,TRBJ2-1,NA,TRBV5-1,TGCGCCAGCAGCTTGTCAACAGGCAATGAGCAGTTCTTC,CASSLSTGNEQFF
14,NA,TRBJ2-7,NA,TRBV27,TGTGCCAGCAGTTTAAAACTAGGGAACTACGAGCAGTACTTC,CASSLKLGNYEQYF
14,NA,TRBJ2-7,NA,TRBV15,TGTGCCACCAGCAGAGATGGAACAGCCTACGAGCAGTACTTC,CATSRDGTAYEQYF
18,NA,TRBJ2-5,TRBD2,TRBV19,TGTGCCAGTAGTGACCGGACTAGCGGGGGGTGGTCCCAAGAGACCCAGTACTTC,CASSDRTSGGWSQETQYF
13,NA,TRBJ1-6,NA,TRBV19,TGTGCCAGTAGTATCAGGGGAGGCTCACCCCTCCACTTT,CASSIRGGSPLHF
12,NA,TRBJ2-2,NA,TRBV27,TGTGCCAGCAAAGTTCACACCGGGGAGCTGTTTTTT,CASKVHTGELFF
13,NA,TRBJ1-1,TRBD1,TRBV29-1,TGCAGCGTTGGGACAGGGGTAGGTACTGAAGCTTTCTTT,CSVGTGVGTEAFF
13,few,TRBJ2-7,TRBD2,TRBV4-2,TGTGCCAGCAGCCAAGAAGTAGCGGGCGAGCAGTACTTC,CASSQEVAGEQYF
15,NA,TRBJ2-1,TRBD2,TRBV5-1,TGCGCCAGCAGCTCGTTGAGCGGGAGGCACGATGAGCAGTTCTTC,CASSSLSGRHDEQFF
15,NA,TRBJ2-7,TRBD1,TRBV7-2,TGTGCCAGCAGCTTAGGTGGGACAGGGTCTAACGAGCAGTACTTC,CASSLGGTGSNEQYF
14,NA,TRBJ2-1,TRBD1,TRBV6-5,TGTGCCAGCACATCGGACAGGGGGCGCCGGGAGCAGTTCTTC,CASTSDRGRREQFF
16,once,TRBJ2-6,TRBD1,TRBV25-1,TGTGCCAGCAGTGAATGGACAGGCAGTGGGGCCAACGTCCTGACTTTC,CASSEWTGSGANVLTF
13,once,TRBJ2-7,NA,TRBV28,TGTGCCAGCAGTCTGGGACAGCGGGACGAGCAGTACTTC,CASSLGQRDEQYF
19,NA,TRBJ2-6,NA,TRBV4-2,TGTGCCAGCAGCCACCCTAGGGGGGGCGGGAGCTCTGGGGCCAACGTCCTGACTTTC,CASSHPRGGGSSGANVLTF